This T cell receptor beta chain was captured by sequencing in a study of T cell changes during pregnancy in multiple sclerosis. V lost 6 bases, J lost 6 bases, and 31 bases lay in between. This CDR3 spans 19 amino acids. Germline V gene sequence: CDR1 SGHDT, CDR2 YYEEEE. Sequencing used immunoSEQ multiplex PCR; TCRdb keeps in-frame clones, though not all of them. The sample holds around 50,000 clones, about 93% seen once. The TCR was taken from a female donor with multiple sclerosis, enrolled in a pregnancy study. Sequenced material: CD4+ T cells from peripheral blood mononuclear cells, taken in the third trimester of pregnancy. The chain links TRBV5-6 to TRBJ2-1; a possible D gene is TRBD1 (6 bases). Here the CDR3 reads CASNPKRVVPGQSGNEQFF. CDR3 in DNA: TGTGCCAGCAATCCCAAACGGGTGGTCCCGGGACAATCGGGCAATGAGCAGTTCTTC. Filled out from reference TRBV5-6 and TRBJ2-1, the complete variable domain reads DAGVTQSPTHLIKTRGQQVTLRCSPKSGHDTVSWYQQALGQGPQFIFQYYEEEERQRGNFPDRFSGHQFPNYSSELNVNALLLGDSALYLCASNPKRVVPGQSGNEQFFGPGTRLTVL.